The following is a T cell receptor beta chain sequence with its context. What it binds is not known. TCR beta cDNA was made by 5'RACE template switching with UMIs. One entry per CDR3 protein, without DNA, is what TCRdb gives after re-calling the 5' RACE reads. Reported are 300,000 or so distinct CDR3 sequences; the ten largest clones contain around 4%. The data derive from a study of T cells expressing NK-cell markers. About the study: Each TCR beta repertoire originated in sorted T cells that were CD3+CD56+NKG2C+, CD3+CD56+NKG2C- or CD3+CD56-NKG2C+. Among the eight sequenced donors, seven tested HCMV-seropositive and one tested seronegative. Broader study findings: Also leading the CD3+CD56-NKG2C+ fraction in a handful of donors were these clonotypes.

The germline V gene encodes CDR1 SGHTA and CDR2 FQGNSA. CDR3 length equals 15 residues. Material: blood T cells: a sorted CD56 or NKG2C T cell subset, CD4+ or CD8+ T cells, or bulk PBMC T cells (not recorded which). The rearrangement uses TRBV7-2 and TRBJ2-1. The source of this sequence is a woman aged 18-69 years in good health. The CDR3 sequence: CASSLEGRYYNEQFF.